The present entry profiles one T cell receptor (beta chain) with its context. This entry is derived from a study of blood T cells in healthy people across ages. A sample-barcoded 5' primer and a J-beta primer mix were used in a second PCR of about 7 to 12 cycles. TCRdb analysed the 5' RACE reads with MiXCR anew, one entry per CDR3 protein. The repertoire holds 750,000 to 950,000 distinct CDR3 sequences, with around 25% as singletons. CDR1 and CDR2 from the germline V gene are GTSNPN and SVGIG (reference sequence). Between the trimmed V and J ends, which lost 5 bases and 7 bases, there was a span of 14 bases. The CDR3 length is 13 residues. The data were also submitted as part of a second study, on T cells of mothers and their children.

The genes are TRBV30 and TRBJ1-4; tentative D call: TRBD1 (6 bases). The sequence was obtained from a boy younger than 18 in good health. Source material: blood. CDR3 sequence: CAWEPGTSEKLFF. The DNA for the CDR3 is TGTGCCTGGGAACCCGGGACAAGTGAAAAACTGTTTTTT.